The rows below give T cell receptor beta chains drawn from one sample of a study of blood T cells in healthy people across ages. TCRdb fed the 5' RACE reads into MiXCR, producing one record per CDR3 protein. The data contain some 1.4 million distinct CDR3 sequences, about 40% of them singletons. The sequenced sample consisted of blood. These receptors were obtained from a woman aged 18-29 years in good health. Both conserved end residues are trimmed from each CDR3. Not all rows give a size; the values are once, few, many and, for expanded clones, a class.

CDR3aa,abundance,j_gene,v_gene
SARTNIQGSSYEQY,NA,TRBJ2-7,TRBV20-1
SVELGIHRGSSYGYT,few,TRBJ1-2,TRBV29-1
ASSTINEQF,few,TRBJ2-1,TRBV11-2
SVLAGVIYNEQY,NA,TRBJ2-7,TRBV20-1
ASSSGGRGYEQY,few,TRBJ2-7,TRBV7-6
ASKSGRMTGELF,NA,TRBJ2-2,TRBV6-5
ATSRDGGWQSSYNEQF,few,TRBJ2-1,TRBV15
ASSSGVDTQY,NA,TRBJ2-3,TRBV12-3/TRBV12-4
ASSQPGYYGYT,many,TRBJ1-2,TRBV7-3
TSSQRKDQPQH,NA,TRBJ1-5,TRBV3-1
ASSPTSGGVNTGELF,many,TRBJ2-2,TRBV2
ASSSYATSGRAFHEQY,few,TRBJ2-7,TRBV5-6
ASSFLTGTGVFGNTIY,NA,TRBJ1-3,TRBV6-5
ASSQAGDPRETQY,NA,TRBJ2-5,TRBV4-1
ATAPALYSYGYT,NA,TRBJ1-2,TRBV15
ASSYWYEQF,NA,TRBJ2-1,TRBV7-2
SVEKEAKNIQY,few,TRBJ2-4,TRBV29-1